This TCR beta chain is drawn from a study of blood T cell repertoires in COVID-19. CDR1 and CDR2 (germline): SGDLS, YYNGEE. V was trimmed by 0 bases and J by 5 bases, leaving 11 bases between them. The CDR3 covers 15 residues. Adults between roughly 18 and 89 years of age took part from about two dozen US areas. Membership in each cohort depended on participant-reported clinical history. The data were produced by immunoSEQ multiplex PCR, yet TCRdb's version contains in-frame clones alone and is incomplete. The repertoire consists of fewer than 250,000 clones, with over 75% occurring once and the leading ten covering 7% to 8.5%.

The chain employs TRBV9 and TRBJ1-4; D gene ambiguous. This sequence was found in a woman aged 40 to 49 with acute COVID-19. What was sequenced was PBMCs or T cells enriched from blood (not recorded which). The CDR3 nucleotides are TGTGCCAGCAGCGTAGGGGCAGGACTAAATGAAAAACTGTTTTTT. Residues: CASSVGAGLNEKLFF.